This TCR beta chain was documented in a study of T-cell memory formation after mild COVID-19. Study background: There were largely donor-specific TCR clusters.

Germline CDR1 SEHNR, CDR2 FQNEAQ (reference sequence). V lost 4 bases and J lost 5; bases outside the gene matches: 3. The CDR3 is made up of 14 amino acids. In this sample, this clonotype turned up a few times. TCRdb called the 5' RACE reads again in MiXCR, with one record for every CDR3 protein. This table holds roughly 300,000 distinct CDR3 sequences, 16% found once. Sequencing was carried out using PBMCs or a T cell subset sorted from them (not recorded which). The J gene is TRBJ2-7, the V gene TRBV7-9; TRBD1 agrees at 12 bases. The source of this sequence is a man aged 18 to 35 who had mild COVID-19 (a few samples of this study predate the infection). Cell type and time point are not known. The CDR3 is CASSSGTGGNEQYF. The CDR3 DNA reads as TGTGCCAGCAGCTCCGGGACAGGGGGCAACGAGCAGTACTTC.